This TCR beta chain was captured in a study of T cell responses to AZD1222 COVID-19 vaccine. Study findings and constraints: Spike-specific TCR breadth and depth rose after two AZD1222 doses. At baseline, just 6 or 7 AZD1222 recipients tested seropositive. Researchers report vaccine-associated CD4 TCRs spanning spike, with dominance at 160-218 and 743-854. In all cases, repertoires were sampled only after the peak T cell response.

This clone has just a few counts. The antigen remains unidentified. Clones were sequenced by immunoSEQ multiplex PCR, and TCRdb holds only the in-frame ones, with some missing. The sample consists of 130,000 to 150,000 clones, 70% to 90% of them appearing once. This CDR3 has 15 amino acids. V lost 2 bases and J 2 bases, leaving 9 bases between the germline ends. Germline V gene lookup returns CDR1 SNHLY and CDR2 FYNNEI. The sequenced sample was peripheral blood, obtained 28 days after the second AZD1222 dose. J is TRBJ2-2 and V is TRBV2; D is perhaps TRBD1 (5 bases). The sequence came from an adult who received the AZD1222 COVID-19 vaccine. The CDR3 DNA is TGTGCCAGCAGTGAAAGGGGTCCAAACACCGGGGAGCTGTTTTTT. Residues: CASSERGPNTGELFF.